This T cell receptor (beta chain) is drawn from a study of T cells and Merkel cell carcinoma outcomes. TCRdb's copy holds only in-frame clones and misses some; the assay was immunoSEQ multiplex PCR. The profile covers some 15,000 clones, with 81% appearing a single time and roughly 10% taken by the ten largest. Study outcomes and limitations: Repertoire plus T-cell density reportedly predicted Merkel cell carcinoma outcomes.

Germline values: CDR1 SEHNR, CDR2 FQNEAQ (reference sequence). J gave up 5 bases and V 5 bases, and 11 bases lay outside the gene matches. The CDR3 has 15 amino acids. About this clone: Its target is unknown.

The chain is built from TRBV7-9 and TRBJ2-5; 7 bases line up with TRBD1. The sample comprised tumor tissue from Merkel cell carcinoma. The receptor comes from a human donor with Merkel cell carcinoma. The chain's CDR3 is CASSPTGFKGETQYF. The CDR3 nucleotides read TGTGCCAGCAGCCCGACAGGGTTCAAGGGCGAGACCCAGTACTTC.